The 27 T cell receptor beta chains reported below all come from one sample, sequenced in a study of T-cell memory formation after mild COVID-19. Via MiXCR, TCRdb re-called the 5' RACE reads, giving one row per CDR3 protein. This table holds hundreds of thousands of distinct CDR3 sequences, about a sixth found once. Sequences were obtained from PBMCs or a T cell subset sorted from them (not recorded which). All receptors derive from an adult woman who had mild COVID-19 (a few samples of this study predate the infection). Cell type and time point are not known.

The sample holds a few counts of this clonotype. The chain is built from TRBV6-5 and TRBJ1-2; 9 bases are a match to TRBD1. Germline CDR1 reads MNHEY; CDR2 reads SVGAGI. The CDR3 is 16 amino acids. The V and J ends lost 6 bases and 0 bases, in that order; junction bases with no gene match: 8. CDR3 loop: CASSRGQGFSNYGYTF. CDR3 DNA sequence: TGTGCCAGCAGCCGGGGACAGGGATTCTCTAACTATGGCTACACCTTC.

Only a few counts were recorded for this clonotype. The CDR3 protein is CASVTRGTGELFF. DNA of the CDR3: TGTGCCAGCGTCACAAGGGGCACCGGGGAGCTGTTTTTT. The V and J genes are TRBV7-6 and TRBJ2-2; D may be TRBD1 (5 bases). Germline CDR1 and CDR2: SGHVS and FNYEAQ. The CDR3 contains 13 residues. V lost 8 bases to trimming and J lost 4 bases, with 11 bases between them. Full variable domain (missing parts from reference TRBV7-6 and TRBJ2-2): GAGVSQSPRYKVTKRGQDVALRCDPISGHVSLYWYRQALGQGPEFLTYFNYEAQQDKSGLPNDRFSAERPEGSISTLTIQRTEQRDSAMYRCASVTRGTGELFFGEGSRLTVL.

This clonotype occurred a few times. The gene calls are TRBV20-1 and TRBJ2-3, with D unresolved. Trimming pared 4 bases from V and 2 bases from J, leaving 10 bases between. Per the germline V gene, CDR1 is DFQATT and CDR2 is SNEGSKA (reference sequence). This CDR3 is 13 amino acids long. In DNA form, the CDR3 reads TGCAGTGCTAATAATTTGGTCACAGATACGCAGTATTTT. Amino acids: CSANNLVTDTQYF.

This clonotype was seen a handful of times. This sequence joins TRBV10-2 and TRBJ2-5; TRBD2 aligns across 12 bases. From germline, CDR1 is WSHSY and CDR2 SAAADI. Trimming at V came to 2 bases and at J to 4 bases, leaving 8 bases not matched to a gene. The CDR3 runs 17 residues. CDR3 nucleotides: TGCGCCAGCAGTGAGCCTGGACTAGCGGGAACAGCAGAGACCCAGTACTTC. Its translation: CASSEPGLAGTAETQYF.

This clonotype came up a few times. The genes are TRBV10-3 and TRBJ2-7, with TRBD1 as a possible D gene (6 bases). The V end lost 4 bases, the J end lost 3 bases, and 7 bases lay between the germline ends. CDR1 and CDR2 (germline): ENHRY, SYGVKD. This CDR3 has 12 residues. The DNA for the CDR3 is TGTGCCATCAGTGGACAGGACTACGAGCAGTACTTC. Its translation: CAISGQDYEQYF.

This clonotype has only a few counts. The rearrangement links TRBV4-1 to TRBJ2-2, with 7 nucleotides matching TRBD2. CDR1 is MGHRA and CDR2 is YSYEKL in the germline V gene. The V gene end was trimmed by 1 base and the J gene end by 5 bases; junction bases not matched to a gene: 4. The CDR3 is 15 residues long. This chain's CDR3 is CASSQGPAGTGELFF. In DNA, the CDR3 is TGCGCCAGCAGCCAAGGCCCAGCGGGAACCGGGGAGCTGTTTTTT.

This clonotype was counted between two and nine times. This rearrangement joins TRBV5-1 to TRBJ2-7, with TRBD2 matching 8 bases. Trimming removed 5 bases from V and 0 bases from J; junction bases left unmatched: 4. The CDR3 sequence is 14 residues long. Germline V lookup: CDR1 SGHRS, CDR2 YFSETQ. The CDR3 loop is CASSSGTNSYEQYF. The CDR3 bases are TGCGCCAGCAGTAGCGGGACAAACTCCTACGAGCAGTACTTC.

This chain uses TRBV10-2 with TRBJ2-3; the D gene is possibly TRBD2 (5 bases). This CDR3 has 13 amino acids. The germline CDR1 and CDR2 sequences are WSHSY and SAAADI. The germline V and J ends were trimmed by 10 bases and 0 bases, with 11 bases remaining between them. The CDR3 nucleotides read TGCGCCACCTGGGGAGTCAGCACAGATACGCAGTATTTT. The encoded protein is CATWGVSTDTQYF.

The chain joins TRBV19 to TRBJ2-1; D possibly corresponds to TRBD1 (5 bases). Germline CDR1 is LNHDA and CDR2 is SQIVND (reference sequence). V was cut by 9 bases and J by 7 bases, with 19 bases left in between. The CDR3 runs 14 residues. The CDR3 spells CASISRVDSNEQFF. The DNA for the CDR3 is TGTGCCAGCATTAGCAGGGTGGATTCAAATGAGCAGTTCTTC. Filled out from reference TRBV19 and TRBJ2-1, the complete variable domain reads DGGITQSPKYLFRKEGQNVTLSCEQNLNHDAMYWYRQDPGQGLRLIYYSQIVNDFQKGDIAEGYSVSREKKESFPLTVTSAQKNPTAFYLCASISRVDSNEQFFGPGTRLTVL.

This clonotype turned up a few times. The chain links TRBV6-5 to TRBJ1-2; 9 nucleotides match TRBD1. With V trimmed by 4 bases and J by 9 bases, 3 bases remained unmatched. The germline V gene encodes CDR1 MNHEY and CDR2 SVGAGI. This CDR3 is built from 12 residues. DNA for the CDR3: TGTGCCAGCAGTTCGGGACAGGGAAGCTACACCTTC. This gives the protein CASSSGQGSYTF.

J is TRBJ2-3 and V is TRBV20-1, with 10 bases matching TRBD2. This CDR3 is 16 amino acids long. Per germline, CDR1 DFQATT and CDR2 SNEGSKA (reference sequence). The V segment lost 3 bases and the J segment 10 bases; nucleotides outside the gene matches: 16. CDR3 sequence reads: CSASVAASGSKAAQYF. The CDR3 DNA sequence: TGCAGTGCTAGTGTGGCGGCTAGCGGGAGTAAGGCCGCGCAGTATTTT.

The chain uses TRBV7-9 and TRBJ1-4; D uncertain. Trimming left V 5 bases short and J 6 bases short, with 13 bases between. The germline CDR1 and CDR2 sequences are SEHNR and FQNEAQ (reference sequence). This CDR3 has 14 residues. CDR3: CASSPVTIDEKLFF. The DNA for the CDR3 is TGTGCCAGCAGCCCCGTTACTATCGATGAAAAACTGTTTTTT.

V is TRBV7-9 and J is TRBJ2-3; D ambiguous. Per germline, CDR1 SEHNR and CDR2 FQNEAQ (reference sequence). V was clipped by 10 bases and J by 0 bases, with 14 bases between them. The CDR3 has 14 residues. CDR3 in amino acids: CATRSAASTDTQYF. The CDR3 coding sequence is TGTGCCACGAGGTCGGCCGCTAGCACAGATACGCAGTATTTT.

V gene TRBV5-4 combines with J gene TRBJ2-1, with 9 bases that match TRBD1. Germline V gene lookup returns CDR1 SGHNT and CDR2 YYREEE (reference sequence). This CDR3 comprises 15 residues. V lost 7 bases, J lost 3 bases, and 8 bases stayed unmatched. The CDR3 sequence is CASLPPGQGYNEQFF. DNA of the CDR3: TGTGCCAGCCTCCCCCCGGGACAGGGCTACAATGAGCAGTTCTTC.

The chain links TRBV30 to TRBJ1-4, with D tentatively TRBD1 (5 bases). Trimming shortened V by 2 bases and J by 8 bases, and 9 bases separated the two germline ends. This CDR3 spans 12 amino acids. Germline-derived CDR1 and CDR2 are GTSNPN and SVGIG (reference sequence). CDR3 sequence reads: CAWSSEGEKLFF. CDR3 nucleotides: TGTGCCTGGAGTAGTGAGGGGGAAAAACTGTTTTTT.

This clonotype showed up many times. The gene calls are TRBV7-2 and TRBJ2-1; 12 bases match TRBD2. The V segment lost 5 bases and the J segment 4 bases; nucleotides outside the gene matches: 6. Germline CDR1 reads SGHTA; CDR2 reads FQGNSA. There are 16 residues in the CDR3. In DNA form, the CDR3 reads TGTGCCAGCAGCGAGCTAGCGGGAGGGCCGTACAATGAGCAGTTCTTC. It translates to CASSELAGGPYNEQFF. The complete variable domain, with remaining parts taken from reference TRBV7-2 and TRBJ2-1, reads GAGVSQSPSNKVTEKGKDVELRCDPISGHTALYWYRQSLGQGLEFLIYFQGNSAPDKSGLPSDRFSAERTGGSVSTLTIQRTQQEDSAVYLCASSELAGGPYNEQFFGPGTRLTVL.

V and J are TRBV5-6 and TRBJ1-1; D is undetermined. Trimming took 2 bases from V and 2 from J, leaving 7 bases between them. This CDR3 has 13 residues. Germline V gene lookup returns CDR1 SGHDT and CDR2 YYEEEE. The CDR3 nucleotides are TGTGCCAGCAGCTTCTGGGCCAACACTGAAGCTTTCTTT. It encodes CASSFWANTEAFF.

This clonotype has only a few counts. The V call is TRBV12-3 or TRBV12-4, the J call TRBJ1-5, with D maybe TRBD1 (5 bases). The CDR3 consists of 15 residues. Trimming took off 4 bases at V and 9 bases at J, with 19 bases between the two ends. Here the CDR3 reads CASSYEGSQSWPQHF. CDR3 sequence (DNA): TGTGCCAGCAGTTACGAGGGGTCCCAAAGTTGGCCCCAGCATTTT.

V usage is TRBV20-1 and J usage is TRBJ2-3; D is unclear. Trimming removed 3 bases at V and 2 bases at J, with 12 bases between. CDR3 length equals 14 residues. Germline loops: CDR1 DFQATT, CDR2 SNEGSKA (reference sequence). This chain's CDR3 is CSASEALHTDTQYF. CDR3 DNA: TGCAGTGCTAGTGAAGCCCTCCACACAGATACGCAGTATTTT.

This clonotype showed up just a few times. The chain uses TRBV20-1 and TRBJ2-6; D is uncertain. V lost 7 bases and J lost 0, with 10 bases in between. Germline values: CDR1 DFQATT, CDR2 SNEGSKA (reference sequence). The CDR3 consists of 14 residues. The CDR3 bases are TGCAGTGTCCCGGGTGTCTCTGGGGCCAACGTCCTGACTTTC. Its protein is CSVPGVSGANVLTF.

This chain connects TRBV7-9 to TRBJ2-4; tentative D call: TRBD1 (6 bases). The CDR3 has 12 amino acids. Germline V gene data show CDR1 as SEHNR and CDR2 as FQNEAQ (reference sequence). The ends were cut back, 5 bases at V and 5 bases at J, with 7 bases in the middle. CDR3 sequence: CASSRTENIQYF. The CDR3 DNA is TGTGCCAGCAGCCGGACAGAAAACATTCAGTACTTC.

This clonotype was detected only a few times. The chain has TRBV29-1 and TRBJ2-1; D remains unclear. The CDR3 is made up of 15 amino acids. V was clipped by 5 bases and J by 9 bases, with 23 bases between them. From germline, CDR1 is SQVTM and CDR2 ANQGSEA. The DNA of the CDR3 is TGCAGCGTTCCCCTCCCGAGGCTAGGAAGAGGTGAGCAGTTCTTC. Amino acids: CSVPLPRLGRGEQFF.

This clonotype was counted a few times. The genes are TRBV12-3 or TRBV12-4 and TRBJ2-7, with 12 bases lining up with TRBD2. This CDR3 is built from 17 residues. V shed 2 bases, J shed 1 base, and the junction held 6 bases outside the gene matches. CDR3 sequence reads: CASSLRTSGIISYEQYF. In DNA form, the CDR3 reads TGTGCCAGCAGTTTAAGGACTAGCGGGATAATATCCTACGAGCAGTACTTC.

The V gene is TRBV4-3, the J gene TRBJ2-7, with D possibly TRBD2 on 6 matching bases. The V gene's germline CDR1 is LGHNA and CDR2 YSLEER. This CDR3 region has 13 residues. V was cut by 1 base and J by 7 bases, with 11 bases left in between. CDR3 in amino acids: CASSQALRGEQYF. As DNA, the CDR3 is TGCGCCAGCAGCCAAGCCCTCCGGGGGGAGCAGTACTTC.

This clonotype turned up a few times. CDR3: CASSFQGGSDTQYF. CDR3 in DNA: TGTGCCAGCAGCTTCCAGGGAGGTTCGGATACGCAGTATTTT. This chain links TRBV7-9 with TRBJ2-3; D possibly corresponds to TRBD2 (6 bases). CDR1 is SEHNR and CDR2 is FQNEAQ in the germline V gene (reference sequence). The CDR3 loop spans 14 amino acids. V lost 3 bases, J lost 6 bases, and 13 bases lay in between.

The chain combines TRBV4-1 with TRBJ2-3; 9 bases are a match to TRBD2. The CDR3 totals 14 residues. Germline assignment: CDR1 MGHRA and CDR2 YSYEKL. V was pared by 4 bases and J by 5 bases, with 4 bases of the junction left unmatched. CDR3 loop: CASSPRGGVDTQYF. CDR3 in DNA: TGCGCCAGCAGCCCCCGCGGGGGGGTAGATACGCAGTATTTT.

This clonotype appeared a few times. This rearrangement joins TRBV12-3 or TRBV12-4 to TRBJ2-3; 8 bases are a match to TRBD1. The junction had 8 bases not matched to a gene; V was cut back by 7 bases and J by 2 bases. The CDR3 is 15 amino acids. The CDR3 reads CASTPTGAHTDTQYF. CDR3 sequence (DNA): TGTGCCAGCACCCCGACAGGGGCCCACACAGATACGCAGTATTTT.